This T cell receptor (beta chain) was obtained from a study of control samples from healthy donors and cancer patients. Trimming stripped 6 bases from V and 3 bases from J, with 12 bases between. Germline CDR1 and CDR2: MDHEN and SYDVKM. The CDR3 contains 13 residues. The repertoire was sequenced with immunoSEQ multiplex PCR; TCRdb's copy has only in-frame clones and lacks some. The data show under 200,000 clones, with 95% to 96% seen just once and just over 1% held by the top ten. Sample: blood. The rearrangement joins TRBV28 to TRBJ2-7, with D perhaps being TRBD1 or TRBD2 (6 bases each). The TCR comes from a woman aged 30 to 39 in good health. As DNA, the CDR3 is TGTGCCAGCAGGGAGGGACACCGCTACGAGCAGTACTTC. It codes for CASREGHRYEQYF.